The clone carrying this T cell receptor beta chain was counted a single time. The antigen remains undetermined. Profiling relied on immunoSEQ multiplex PCR, and the TCRdb table lists in-frame clones only, not all of them. The data hold more than 55,000 clones, with approximately 96% observed a single time. CDR1 is MGHRA, CDR2 YSYEKL, per germline. This CDR3 contains 15 residues. The V gene lost 3 bases and the J gene lost 6 bases, with 15 bases spanning the gap. This sample is part of a study of cytomegalovirus exposure and HLA in healthy donors. Study overall: The 110 or so validation repertoires used the same platform as the approximately 670 first-cohort repertoires, a later analysis reported. Points from the study as a whole: Most TCR sequences were rare, but some public TCRs occurred in many donors. There were about 160 TCR beta chains listed as cytomegalovirus-associated. The tendency of first-cohort TCR clusters to co-occur in the 120 or so validation repertoires was the finding of a later analysis.

This chain uses TRBV4-1 with TRBJ1-5, with D maybe TRBD1 (5 bases). The specimen was PBMCs. The clonotype comes from a man in his late teens or twenties in good health and CMV-seronegative. The CDR3 region is CASSQTPAGGQPQHF. CDR3 bases: TGCGCCAGCAGCCAGACCCCCGCGGGGGGTCAGCCCCAGCATTTT.